These T cell receptor beta chains were read from a single sample in a study of blood T cell repertoires in COVID-19. Produced via immunoSEQ multiplex PCR; TCRdb's table is partial and in-frame only. The table lists over 200,000 clones, 80% to 95% of them singletons. The specimen sequenced was peripheral blood. These receptors came from a person aged 18-35 years with COVID-19, enrolled during active disease. CDR3s leave out the opening cysteine and the closing phenylalanine or tryptophan. Rows give clone size only sometimes, using once, few, many, or a class for an expanded clone.

clone_size j_call v_call cdr3_aa
- TRBJ2-1 TRBV4-1 ASSQWTGTSEYNEQF
- TRBJ2-1 TRBV5-1 ASSPGLAGEGDEQF
- TRBJ1-1 TRBV2 RVGEAF
- TRBJ2-7 TRBV7-9 ASSNRIGAYEQY
- TRBJ2-7 TRBV4-1 ASSPSDSSAYEQY
- TRBJ2-2 TRBV5-1 ASSPGTGNTGELF
once TRBJ2-2 TRBV19 AVQAGVGELF
once TRBJ1-2 TRBV20-1 SASGQGAGGYT
- TRBJ2-2 TRBV6-5 ASSPDGGGTGELF
- TRBJ1-4 TRBV7-2 ASSITGTINEKLF
few TRBJ2-2 TRBV4-3 ASSQVAGVNTGELF